These 10 T cell receptor beta chains were all obtained from the same sample, sequenced in a study of blood T cell repertoires in COVID-19. Data came from immunoSEQ multiplex PCR; TCRdb stores just in-frame clones and leaves some out. Among around 430,000 clones listed, around 88% were seen once. Sequencing was performed on peripheral blood. These receptors came from a woman in her fifties or sixties with COVID-19, enrolled during active disease.

The chain employs TRBV30 and TRBJ2-7, with TRBD2 as a possible D gene (6 bases). The germline V gene has CDR1 GTSNPN and CDR2 SVGIG (reference sequence). The CDR3 spans 15 residues. V lost 3 bases, J lost 1 base, and 16 bases lay in between. The CDR3 DNA follows: TGTGCCTGGAGCGGGGAGGCAGCGTCTTCCTACGAGCAGTACTTC. This gives the protein CAWSGEAASSYEQYF.

The genes are TRBV30 and TRBJ1-1; D perhaps matches TRBD1 (6 bases). From germline, CDR1 is GTSNPN and CDR2 SVGIG (reference sequence). Trimming cost V 3 bases and J 5 bases, with 16 bases left between them. CDR3 length equals 14 residues. CDR3 sequence (DNA): TGTGCCTGGAGGACAGGTATTGGGGCAACTGAAGCTTTCTTT. As protein: CAWRTGIGATEAFF.

This clone occurred once. The chain is built from TRBV27 and TRBJ2-7; possible D gene TRBD2, 6 bases. V was pared by 2 bases and J by 4 bases, with 15 bases between. The CDR3 has 15 residues. Germline V lookup: CDR1 MNHEY, CDR2 SMNVEV (reference sequence). CDR3 DNA: TGTGCCAGCAGTTTAGGGGCGGGACCGAGGTACGAGCAGTACTTC. Translation: CASSLGAGPRYEQYF.

J is TRBJ1-1 and V is TRBV5-1; TRBD1 matches 11 bases. The CDR3 runs 15 residues. The germline V gene has CDR1 SGHRS and CDR2 YFSETQ. Trimming at V came to 4 bases and at J to 5 bases, leaving 7 bases not matched to a gene. CDR3 loop: CASSRGQGGWTEAFF. CDR3 in DNA: TGCGCCAGCAGCAGGGGACAGGGGGGATGGACTGAAGCTTTCTTT.

V usage is TRBV11-2 and J usage is TRBJ1-1; D is perhaps TRBD1 (5 bases). There are 16 residues in the CDR3. Trimming stripped 3 bases from V and 7 bases from J, with 21 bases between. CDR1 is SGHAT and CDR2 is FQNNGV in the germline V gene. This CDR3 reads CASSFSPSGLLFEAFF. DNA for the CDR3: TGTGCCAGCAGCTTCTCCCCGTCGGGACTCCTCTTTGAAGCTTTCTTT.

This chain joins TRBV7-7 and TRBJ2-1, with TRBD1 identical over 9 bases. Trimming removed 5 bases from V and 8 bases from J; junction bases left unmatched: 7. Germline V CDR1 and CDR2: SSHAT, FNYEAQ (reference sequence). This CDR3 comprises 14 residues. For the CDR3, the DNA is TGTGCCAGCAGCCCGGGACAGGGCGTCCATGAGCAGTTCTTC. Its protein is CASSPGQGVHEQFF. The full variable domain, rest sourced from reference TRBV7-7 and TRBJ2-1, is GAGVSQSPRYKVTKRGQDVTLRCDPISSHATLYWYQQALGQGPEFLTYFNYEAQPDKSGLPSDRFSAERPEGSISTLTIQRTEQRDSAMYRCASSPGQGVHEQFFGPGTRLTVL.

The chain recombines TRBV7-9 with TRBJ1-1; no clear D. The CDR3 has 13 residues. Germline V gives CDR1 SEHNR, CDR2 FQNEAQ (reference sequence). Trimming took 3 bases from V and 4 from J, leaving 9 bases between them. The CDR3 bases are TGTGCCAGCAGCTTTGGAGTCCCCACTGAAGCTTTCTTT. Amino acids: CASSFGVPTEAFF.

Remarks on this clone: One junction end does not reproduce the germline sequence, and a read error may be involved. The chain's CDR3 is CASSQWRVGNNSPPHF. In nucleotides, the CDR3 is TGTGCCAGCAGCCAATGGAGGGTTGGGAATAATTCACCCCCCCACTTT. The chain carries TRBV3-1 (or the pseudogene TRBV3-2) and TRBJ1-6; D not certain. The CDR3 sequence is 16 residues long. Germline V lookup: CDR1 LGHDT, CDR2 YNNKEL (reference sequence).

This chain joins TRBV10-2 and TRBJ1-5, with 7 bases that match TRBD1. V trimming: 5 bases; J trimming: 4 bases; junction bases outside the gene matches: 11. Germline V CDR1 and CDR2: WSHSY, SAAADI. This CDR3 region has 16 residues. The CDR3 loop is CASSLSDREWNQPQHF. The DNA for the CDR3 is TGCGCCAGCAGTCTATCCGACAGGGAATGGAATCAGCCCCAGCATTTT.

This clone was counted only a few times. This rearrangement joins TRBV2 to TRBJ2-2, with TRBD2 matching over 10 bases. CDR3 size: 15 residues. CDR1 is SNHLY and CDR2 is FYNNEI in the germline V gene. J gave up 1 base and V 7 bases, and 3 bases lay outside the gene matches. CDR3 sequence reads: CASISSGGNTGELFF. Written as DNA, the CDR3 is TGTGCCAGCATCTCTAGCGGGGGGAACACCGGGGAGCTGTTTTTT.